This TCR beta chain was observed in a study of shared clonotypes between healthy human individuals. Findings and caveats of the study: It was the non-shared clonotypes that had lower generation probabilities than clonotypes shared by all four donors. On the whole, naive subsets had larger estimated richness than memory subsets had.

In the authors' workflow: For the immunoSEQ data, sequences were junction-only without quality scores, so filtering differed. Sequencing used immunoSEQ multiplex PCR; TCRdb keeps in-frame clones, though not all of them. V, J and clone size were drawn from that table, and D and trimming were deduced from the DNA. Here the sample spans more than 1.2 million clones, 98% being singletons. A note on this clone: Its antigen is as yet unknown.

The clonotype originates from a man aged 25-40 years in good health. Sequencing was performed on naive CD4+ T cells sorted from blood. The sample's subset: CD45RA+ positively selected.

The CDR3 region has the DNA TGTGCCAGCAGCCCAGGCTCGGGACGGAATTCTGGAAACACCATATATTTT. Protein product: CASSPGSGRNSGNTIYF. This sequence joins TRBV5-4 and TRBJ1-3; possible D gene TRBD1, 5 bases. This CDR3 comprises 17 residues. Germline CDR1 and CDR2: SGHNT and YYREEE (reference sequence). V dropped 4 bases and J dropped 1 base, with 18 bases sitting between them.